These 32 T cell receptor beta chains came from one sample sequenced in a study of blood T cell repertoires in COVID-19. The data were produced by immunoSEQ multiplex PCR, yet TCRdb's version contains in-frame clones alone and is incomplete. The sample carries about 250,000 clones, over 75% recorded once. The material sequenced was peripheral blood. The source is a man aged 50 to 59 with active or convalescent COVID-19.

This chain connects TRBV27 to TRBJ1-1, with D maybe TRBD1 (6 bases). The V and J ends lost 3 bases and 1 base respectively, with 9 bases between them. The CDR3 length is 14 residues. Per germline, CDR1 MNHEY and CDR2 SMNVEV (reference sequence). The CDR3 sequence: CASSFAGANTEAFF. The CDR3 region has the DNA TGTGCCAGCAGTTTCGCGGGGGCGAACACTGAAGCTTTCTTT.

With regard to this clone: Germline and junction disagree at one end, which may indicate a read error. The J gene is TRBJ2-3, the V gene TRBV9, with 8 bases matching TRBD2. Germline V gene data show CDR1 as SGDLS and CDR2 as YYNGEE. This CDR3 spans 12 amino acids. CDR3 in amino acids: CASSVVGLAGPF. The CDR3, as DNA: TGTGCCAGCAGCGTAGTGGGGCTAGCGGGCCCTTTT. The full variable domain, completed using reference TRBV9 and TRBJ2-3, is DSGVTQTPKHLITATGQRVTLRCSPRSGDLSVYWYQQSLDQGLQFLIQYYNGEERAKGNILERFSAQQFPDLHSELNLSSLELGDSALYFCASSVVGLAGPFGPGTRLTVL.

The chain has TRBV7-2 and TRBJ2-1; D might be TRBD1 (7 bases). V was clipped by 5 bases and J by 9 bases, with 11 bases between them. This CDR3 has 12 residues. Germline V gene data show CDR1 as SGHTA and CDR2 as FQGNSA. Here the CDR3 DNA reads TGTGCCAGCAGCGCCAGGGGGGTTGAGCAGTTCTTC. This codes for CASSARGVEQFF.

The rearrangement uses TRBV2 and TRBJ2-1; D might be TRBD2 (6 bases). Germline-derived CDR1 and CDR2 are SNHLY and FYNNEI. Trimming took 2 bases from V and 15 from J, leaving 11 bases between them. CDR3 length equals 11 residues. In DNA, the CDR3 is TGTGCCAGCAGTGAAACGGGAGTGTCGTTCTTC. Translated, it gives CASSETGVSFF.

The J gene is TRBJ2-3, the V gene TRBV7-6, with D tentatively TRBD1 (5 bases). CDR3 length equals 13 residues. Germline V gene lookup returns CDR1 SGHVS and CDR2 FNYEAQ. Trimming left V 5 bases short and J 4 bases short, with 10 bases between. For the CDR3, the DNA is TGTGCCAGCAGCAAGGGGTTGGCAGATACGCAGTATTTT. It codes for CASSKGLADTQYF.

This clone has a single count. V gene TRBV5-1 combines with J gene TRBJ2-5; tentatively, D is TRBD2 (6 bases). The CDR3 has 12 residues. Trimming shortened V by 5 bases and J by 1 base, and 6 bases separated the two germline ends. Germline-derived CDR1 and CDR2 are SGHRS and YFSETQ. CDR3 region: CASRRGQETQYF. For the CDR3, the DNA is TGCGCCAGCAGGCGGGGCCAAGAGACCCAGTACTTC. Full variable domain (rest looked up from reference TRBV5-1 and TRBJ2-5): KAGVTQTPRYLIKTRGQQVTLSCSPISGHRSVSWYQQTPGQGLQFLFEYFSETQRNKGNFPGRFSGRQFSNSRSEMNVSTLELGDSALYLCASRRGQETQYFGPGTRLLVL.

The chain employs TRBV6-6 and TRBJ2-7; 11 positions match TRBD2. The CDR3 runs 14 residues. Germline V CDR1 and CDR2: MNHNY, SVGAGI (reference sequence). Losses at the gene ends were 6 bases for V and 3 bases for J; bases not matched to a gene: 4. CDR3 sequence: CASRLAGEGYEQYF. The CDR3 DNA reads TGTGCCAGCAGACTAGCGGGAGAAGGCTACGAGCAGTACTTC.

The chain uses TRBV6-1 and TRBJ2-2; tentative D call: TRBD2 (5 bases). This CDR3 contains 11 residues. The germline V and J ends were trimmed by 6 bases and 9 bases, with 8 bases remaining between them. CDR1 and CDR2 (germline): MNHNS, SASEGT. This CDR3 is CASSPGRELFF. DNA for the CDR3: TGTGCCAGCAGCCCCGGGAGGGAGCTGTTTTTT.

V and J are TRBV2 and TRBJ2-7; D might be TRBD1 (6 bases). Deletions cut 4 bases from V and 2 bases from J, with 18 bases between. This CDR3 is built from 16 residues. Germline V gene lookup returns CDR1 SNHLY and CDR2 FYNNEI. The CDR3 region has the DNA TGTGCCAGCAGTGCGGGGCAGGGGAGCGTCACCTACGAGCAGTACTTC. Encoded protein: CASSAGQGSVTYEQYF.

The genes are TRBV2 and TRBJ2-5, with 11 bases that match TRBD1. This CDR3 has 15 amino acids. The V gene's germline CDR1 is SNHLY and CDR2 FYNNEI. V lost 5 bases and J lost 6; bases outside the gene matches: 8. Here the CDR3 DNA reads TGTGCCAGCAGTCCTCCCGGGACAGGGGGGAAGACCCAGTACTTC. Protein: CASSPPGTGGKTQYF.

This CDR3 is CASSPLLAGSSYNEQFF. As DNA, the CDR3 is TGTGCCAGCAGCCCCCTTCTAGCGGGAAGCTCCTACAATGAGCAGTTCTTC. The chain has TRBV3-1 (or the pseudogene TRBV3-2) and TRBJ2-1; 9 nucleotides line up with TRBD2. Per germline, CDR1 LGHDT and CDR2 YNNKEL (reference sequence). CDR3 length equals 17 residues. V was clipped by 4 bases and J by 0 bases; unmatched bases: 7.

V gene TRBV2 combines with J gene TRBJ1-1; D uncertain. V lost 6 bases and J 0 bases, leaving 11 bases between the germline ends. The CDR3 sequence is 14 residues long. Germline V gene sequence: CDR1 SNHLY, CDR2 FYNNEI. The CDR3 protein is CASRGREMNTEAFF. In DNA form, the CDR3 reads TGTGCCAGCAGGGGGAGGGAGATGAACACTGAAGCTTTCTTT. The full variable domain, in which reference TRBV2 and TRBJ1-1 provide the parts outside the CDR3, is EPEVTQTPSHQVTQMGQEVILRCVPISNHLYFYWYRQILGQKVEFLVSFYNNEISEKSEIFDDQFSVERPDGSNFTLKIRSTKLEDSAMYFCASRGREMNTEAFFGQGTRLTVV.

The V and J genes are TRBV4-1 and TRBJ1-5; possibly TRBD1 for D (6 bases). This CDR3 is 18 amino acids long. The germline CDR1 and CDR2 sequences are MGHRA and YSYEKL. The V end lost 1 base, the J end lost 4 bases, and 20 bases lay between the germline ends. The CDR3 loop is CASSQVLQAGTLNQPQHF. The CDR3 nucleotides are TGCGCCAGCAGCCAAGTTCTCCAGGCCGGGACACTGAATCAGCCCCAGCATTTT.

CDR3 in DNA: TGTGCCAGCAGTTACGGGCCCAATGAGCAGTTCTTC. It yields the protein CASSYGPNEQFF. This sequence joins TRBV6-6 and TRBJ2-1, with D unclear. CDR1 MNHNY and CDR2 SVGAGI come from the germline V gene (reference sequence). The CDR3 is 12 amino acids. V was cut by 2 bases and J by 6 bases, with 5 bases left in between.

The CDR3 reads CASSPDRVTQYF. The CDR3 nucleotides read TGTGCCAGCTCACCGGACAGGGTGACCCAGTACTTC. This sequence joins TRBV18 and TRBJ2-5; 8 bases line up with TRBD1. The CDR3 runs to 12 residues. Germline CDR1 reads KGHSH; CDR2 reads LQKENI. With 3 bases clipped from V and 7 bases from J, the junction kept 1 base outside the gene matches.

This clone was picked up one time. This CDR3 reads CASSQFRVTGELFF. For the CDR3, the DNA is TGCGCCAGCAGCCAATTCAGGGTCACCGGGGAGCTGTTTTTT. V usage is TRBV4-1 and J usage is TRBJ2-2; possible D gene TRBD1, 5 bases. CDR1 is MGHRA, CDR2 YSYEKL, per germline. The CDR3 sequence is 14 residues long. V was shortened by 2 bases and J by 4 bases, with 8 bases between the two germline ends.

The chain couples TRBV3-1 (or the pseudogene TRBV3-2) to TRBJ2-1; the match to TRBD2 covers 10 bases. CDR1 and CDR2 from the germline V gene are LGHDT and YNNKEL (reference sequence). This CDR3 has 16 amino acids. Losses at the gene ends were 5 bases for V and 4 bases for J; bases not matched to a gene: 8. This CDR3 reads CASSDYRTSGYNEQFF. CDR3 DNA sequence: TGTGCCAGCAGCGATTACAGGACTAGCGGTTACAATGAGCAGTTCTTC.

This clone came up a few times. CDR3 sequence reads: CARSPNRDRGLYEQYF. The CDR3 DNA reads as TGTGCCAGAAGCCCCAACCGGGACAGGGGGCTCTACGAGCAGTACTTC. This chain connects TRBV5-3 to TRBJ2-7; the match to TRBD1 covers 12 bases. TRBV5-3 is treated as an ORF (open reading frame) with a function not yet certain. The CDR3 extends over 16 amino acids. The V and J ends lost 4 bases and 3 bases, in that order; junction bases with no gene match: 8.

V usage is TRBV3-1 (or the pseudogene TRBV3-2) and J usage is TRBJ1-6, with D tentatively TRBD1 (6 bases). V lost 4 bases and J 14 bases, leaving 12 bases between the germline ends. This CDR3 comprises 12 residues. CDR1 is LGHDT and CDR2 is YNNKEL in the germline V gene (reference sequence). CDR3 protein: CASSPQGLALHF. The CDR3 region has the DNA TGTGCCAGCAGCCCACAGGGTTTGGCCCTCCACTTT.

In this sample, this clone turned up once. V gene TRBV19 combines with J gene TRBJ2-5; D not certain. The CDR3 extends over 13 amino acids. Germline V gene data show CDR1 as LNHDA and CDR2 as SQIVND (reference sequence). Between the trimmed V and J ends, which lost 6 bases and 7 bases, there was a span of 15 bases. The CDR3, as DNA: TGTGCCAGTAGCACCGACTTGCGGCGGACCCAGTACTTC. Encoded protein: CASSTDLRRTQYF.

The rearrangement uses TRBV4-1 and TRBJ2-7; 11 nucleotides line up with TRBD2. This CDR3 region has 16 residues. Trimming at V came to 1 base and at J to 3 bases, leaving 5 bases not matched to a gene. Germline V gives CDR1 MGHRA, CDR2 YSYEKL. In DNA, the CDR3 is TGCGCCAGCAGCCAAGTGTATACTAGCGGGAGCTACGAGCAGTACTTC. It specifies CASSQVYTSGSYEQYF.

The chain uses TRBV11-2 and TRBJ2-7; D perhaps matches TRBD2 (5 bases). CDR1 SGHAT and CDR2 FQNNGV come from the germline V gene. The CDR3 covers 14 residues. The V end lost 2 bases, the J end lost 3 bases, and 11 bases lay between the germline ends. CDR3 in amino acids: CASSLLGADYEQYF. CDR3 bases: TGTGCCAGCAGCTTACTTGGAGCGGACTACGAGCAGTACTTC.

This clone showed up just a few times. J is TRBJ1-5 and V is TRBV5-1; 11 bases align to TRBD1. After removal of 0 bases from V and 6 bases from J, the junction contained 2 bases not matched to a gene. The CDR3 extends over 15 amino acids. From germline, CDR1 is SGHRS and CDR2 YFSETQ. CDR3 DNA sequence: TGCGCCAGCAGCTTGGAAGGACAGGGGGCTCAGCCCCAGCATTTT. As protein: CASSLEGQGAQPQHF. The variable domain in full, completed from reference TRBV5-1 and TRBJ1-5, reads KAGVTQTPRYLIKTRGQQVTLSCSPISGHRSVSWYQQTPGQGLQFLFEYFSETQRNKGNFPGRFSGRQFSNSRSEMNVSTLELGDSALYLCASSLEGQGAQPQHFGDGTRLSIL.

This clone was detected only a few times. The V call is TRBV10-3, the J call TRBJ1-2, with 9 bases that match TRBD1. This CDR3 contains 15 residues. Germline CDR1 and CDR2: ENHRY and SYGVKD. Losses at the gene ends were 3 bases for V and 2 bases for J; bases not matched to a gene: 4. CDR3 DNA: TGTGCCATCAGTGATATGGGACAGGGAAACTATGGCTACACCTTC. It is translated as CAISDMGQGNYGYTF.

The V call is TRBV19, the J call TRBJ2-3; 14 bases match TRBD2. The CDR3 extends over 20 amino acids. V was pared by 8 bases and J by 1 base, with 17 bases of the junction left unmatched. Germline CDR1 reads LNHDA; CDR2 reads SQIVND (reference sequence). The CDR3 nucleotides read TGTGCCAGTTCTACCTTCCGGGGACTAGCGGGAGTTAAGGGCACAGATACGCAGTATTTT. It codes for CASSTFRGLAGVKGTDTQYF.

The chain couples TRBV9 to TRBJ1-2, with 10 bases fitting TRBD1. The CDR3 extends over 15 amino acids. With V trimmed by 0 bases and J by 4 bases, 3 bases remained unmatched. Germline CDR1 and CDR2: SGDLS and YYNGEE. For the CDR3, the DNA is TGTGCCAGCAGCGTAGGTGGGGACAGGGGCTATGGCTACACCTTC. Amino acids: CASSVGGDRGYGYTF.

The V and J genes are TRBV3-1 (or the pseudogene TRBV3-2) and TRBJ1-1; D is perhaps TRBD1 (5 bases). Germline V gives CDR1 LGHDT, CDR2 YNNKEL (reference sequence). CDR3 size: 16 residues. V was cut by 4 bases and J by 5 bases, with 20 bases left in between. CDR3 loop: CASSPSGLGGWTEAFF. CDR3 in DNA: TGTGCCAGCAGCCCCTCAGGGCTGGGGGGTTGGACTGAAGCTTTCTTT.

The gene calls are TRBV4-1 and TRBJ2-5; tentative D call: TRBD1 (7 bases). This CDR3 spans 15 amino acids. Germline V gene sequence: CDR1 MGHRA, CDR2 YSYEKL. V lost 1 base and J lost 9, with 18 bases in between. The chain's CDR3 is CASSQGPGLTGAQYF. Here the CDR3 DNA reads TGCGCCAGCAGCCAAGGTCCGGGACTCACAGGGGCCCAGTACTTC.

The genes are TRBV10-3 and TRBJ1-2, with a tentative D call TRBD1 (5 bases). The CDR3 totals 14 residues. V gave up 3 bases and J gave up 2 bases, with 10 bases separating them. Germline V gives CDR1 ENHRY, CDR2 SYGVKD. CDR3 in DNA: TGTGCCATCAGTGAACGGGGGAAAAACTATGGCTACACCTTC. It is translated as CAISERGKNYGYTF.

The rearrangement uses TRBV10-3 and TRBJ2-7; D ambiguous. The CDR3 consists of 15 residues. The V gene lost 0 bases and the J gene lost 2 bases, with 11 bases spanning the gap. Germline-derived CDR1 and CDR2 are ENHRY and SYGVKD. DNA of the CDR3: TGTGCCATCAGTGAGTCGAACGGAGATGCCTACGAGCAGTACTTC. Amino acid sequence: CAISESNGDAYEQYF.

This clone was observed once. The sample contains more than one DNA sequence encoding this CDR3. The chain is built from TRBV5-1 and TRBJ2-1, with 9 bases lining up with TRBD2. With 2 bases clipped from V and 1 base from J, the junction kept 1 base outside the gene matches. Germline CDR1 is SGHRS and CDR2 is YFSETQ. The CDR3 spans 15 residues. CDR3 coding DNA: TGCGCCAGCAGCTTTCTAGCGGGGTCCTACAATGAGCAGTTCTTC. Translation gives CASSFLAGSYNEQFF.

The chain has TRBV5-6 and TRBJ1-2; perhaps TRBD1 as D (6 bases). Germline assignment: CDR1 SGHDT and CDR2 YYEEEE. Trimming took 0 bases from V and 3 from J, leaving 15 bases between them. The CDR3 spans 16 residues. Here the CDR3 reads CASSLDRQGQDYGYTF. Written as DNA, the CDR3 is TGTGCCAGCAGCTTGGACCGGCAGGGGCAAGACTATGGCTACACCTTC.